These 28 T cell receptor beta chains came from one sample sequenced in a study of long-term antiretroviral therapy in people with HIV. Sequencing relied on immunoSEQ assay v3.0, run at survey level. The protocol was immunoSEQ multiplex PCR, while the TCRdb copy is restricted to in-frame clones and leaves out a portion. The sample lists about 36,000 clones, 80% occurring once. Material: unsorted PBMCs, obtained 3.4 years after starting antiretroviral therapy. These receptors all stem from a man aged 25-45 years with HIV.

The chain has TRBV6-6 and TRBJ1-1; TRBD1 is a possible D gene (6 bases). Trimming took off 0 bases at V and 4 bases at J, with 15 bases between the two ends. CDR3 length: 16 residues. Germline V lookup: CDR1 MNHNY, CDR2 SVGAGI (reference sequence). Here the CDR3 DNA reads TGTGCCAGCAGTTACTCTTCGGACAGAAGGGGCACTGAAGCTTTCTTT. This encodes CASSYSSDRRGTEAFF.

The gene calls are TRBV30 and TRBJ1-5; D perhaps matches TRBD1 (5 bases). The germline CDR1 and CDR2 sequences are GTSNPN and SVGIG (reference sequence). The CDR3 is 15 residues long. The V gene lost 4 bases and the J gene lost 2 bases, with 15 bases spanning the gap. Here the CDR3 reads CAWTSGLYGNQPQHF. CDR3 bases: TGTGCCTGGACCTCAGGGTTGTATGGCAATCAGCCCCAGCATTTT.

This clone was seen only once. The J gene is TRBJ2-3, the V gene TRBV5-6; 7 bases map to TRBD2. V dropped 7 bases and J dropped 7; count of bases not matched to a gene: 12. The germline gives CDR1 SGHDT, CDR2 YYEEEE. The CDR3 length is 14 residues. This CDR3 reads CASSLREASYTQYF. The CDR3 DNA follows: TGTGCCAGCTCACTACGGGAGGCTTCGTATACGCAGTATTTT. Variable domain in full (rest from reference TRBV5-6 and TRBJ2-3): DAGVTQSPTHLIKTRGQQVTLRCSPKSGHDTVSWYQQALGQGPQFIFQYYEEEERQRGNFPDRFSGHQFPNYSSELNVNALLLGDSALYLCASSLREASYTQYFGPGTRLTVL.

The rearrangement uses TRBV7-9 and TRBJ1-5, with D possibly being TRBD1 (6 bases). This CDR3 contains 15 residues. Trimming removed 1 base at V and 6 bases at J, with 13 bases between. Germline loops: CDR1 SEHNR, CDR2 FQNEAQ (reference sequence). CDR3 sequence reads: CASSLGGGSGQPQHF. The CDR3 DNA is TGTGCCAGCAGCTTAGGAGGGGGTTCGGGTCAGCCCCAGCATTTT.

The chain joins TRBV28 to TRBJ2-7; D call uncertain. Germline V gives CDR1 MDHEN, CDR2 SYDVKM. The germline V and J ends were trimmed by 7 bases and 2 bases, with 15 bases remaining between them. This CDR3 is built from 14 residues. As DNA, the CDR3 is TGTGCCAGCACCCGGCCCGGTTTTACCTACGAGCAGTACTTC. It yields the protein CASTRPGFTYEQYF.

The rearrangement uses TRBV5-4 and TRBJ1-3; D unclear. Looked up from germline, CDR1 is SGHNT and CDR2 is YYREEE (reference sequence). The CDR3 is 15 amino acids. V was pared by 5 bases and J by 1 base, with 13 bases between. CDR3 protein: CASSADHGSGNTIYF. The CDR3 DNA sequence: TGTGCCAGCAGTGCGGACCATGGGTCTGGAAACACCATATATTTT.

The genes are TRBV5-1 and TRBJ2-1; 10 bases line up with TRBD2. CDR3 length: 15 residues. Germline CDR1 reads SGHRS; CDR2 reads YFSETQ. Trimming removed 4 bases from V and 3 bases from J; junction bases left unmatched: 4. Here the CDR3 reads CASSSGRASYNEQFF. CDR3 sequence (DNA): TGCGCCAGCAGCAGCGGGAGGGCCAGCTACAATGAGCAGTTCTTC.

This chain uses TRBV5-1 with TRBJ2-3, with D possibly being TRBD1 (6 bases). Trimming removed 7 bases from V and 2 bases from J, with 17 bases in between. The germline CDR1 and CDR2 sequences are SGHRS and YFSETQ. This CDR3 has 15 amino acids. CDR3 protein: CASGRWGRTTDTQYF. Here the CDR3 DNA reads TGCGCCAGCGGAAGGTGGGGGCGCACCACAGATACGCAGTATTTT.

This clone was seen once. The chain has TRBV7-2 and TRBJ2-5; 8 bases map to TRBD1. The CDR3 sequence is 14 residues long. Germline-derived CDR1 and CDR2 are SGHTA and FQGNSA. The junction had 5 bases not matched to a gene; V was cut back by 5 bases and J by 3 bases. DNA for the CDR3: TGTGCCAGCAGCCGGGACAGGAGGGAAGAGACCCAGTACTTC. It encodes CASSRDRREETQYF.

Regarding this clone: The junction shows a germline mismatch at one end, possibly a read error. The chain uses TRBV7-7 and TRBJ2-3; 9 positions agree with TRBD2. The CDR3 covers 18 residues. CDR1 and CDR2 from the germline V gene are SSHAT and FNYEAQ (reference sequence). This CDR3 is CASSLTPRSGGIGDTQYF. In DNA, the CDR3 is TGTGCTAGCAGCCTAACCCCTCGGAGCGGGGGGATAGGGGATACGCAGTATTTT.

The J gene is TRBJ2-5, the V gene TRBV14; D may match TRBD1 or TRBD2 (6 bases each). There are 17 residues in the CDR3. V was trimmed by 0 bases and J by 5 bases, leaving 19 bases between them. Per the germline V gene, CDR1 is SGHDN and CDR2 is FVKESK. Written as DNA, the CDR3 is TGTGCCAGCAGCCAAGAGATCTCAGGGGCCCGGGGGGAGACCCAGTACTTC. Protein sequence: CASSQEISGARGETQYF.

V and J are TRBV7-6 and TRBJ1-1; the D gene is possibly TRBD1 (6 bases). CDR3 length: 13 residues. V shed 3 bases and J shed 3 bases, with 8 bases lying between them. CDR1 and CDR2 (germline): SGHVS, FNYEAQ. CDR3 sequence (DNA): TGTGCCAGCAGCTTTTACAGGGACACTGAAGCTTTCTTT. This codes for CASSFYRDTEAFF. Full variable domain (rest looked up from reference TRBV7-6 and TRBJ1-1): GAGVSQSPRYKVTKRGQDVALRCDPISGHVSLYWYRQALGQGPEFLTYFNYEAQQDKSGLPNDRFSAERPEGSISTLTIQRTEQRDSAMYRCASSFYRDTEAFFGQGTRLTVV.

V is TRBV27 and J is TRBJ2-1; TRBD2 agrees at 10 bases. CDR1 is MNHEY and CDR2 is SMNVEV in the germline V gene (reference sequence). V trimming: 7 bases; J trimming: 7 bases; junction bases outside the gene matches: 16. This CDR3 is 17 amino acids long. This CDR3 reads CASTQSRTSGGWNEQFF. The DNA for the CDR3 is TGTGCCAGCACCCAATCCAGGACTAGCGGAGGTTGGAATGAGCAGTTCTTC.

The chain has TRBV28 and TRBJ1-2; D gene ambiguous. CDR1 is MDHEN and CDR2 is SYDVKM in the germline V gene. V dropped 2 bases and J dropped 3 bases, with 7 bases sitting between them. This CDR3 has 13 amino acids. In DNA form, the CDR3 reads TGTGCCAGCAGTTTAACGAGGGACTATGGCTACACCTTC. It translates to CASSLTRDYGYTF.

The chain carries TRBV19 and TRBJ2-7; D possibly corresponds to TRBD1 (6 bases). Germline CDR1 LNHDA, CDR2 SQIVND (reference sequence). This CDR3 comprises 14 residues. Trimming took off 4 bases at V and 5 bases at J, with 15 bases between the two ends. CDR3 nucleotides: TGTGCCAGTAGTAACCCAGGGGTCTTGGACGAGCAGTACTTC. Translation gives CASSNPGVLDEQYF.

The chain employs TRBV13 and TRBJ1-4; D not resolved. Germline V gene sequence: CDR1 PRHDT, CDR2 FYEKMQ (reference sequence). There are 17 residues in the CDR3. V dropped 4 bases and J dropped 6 bases, with 21 bases sitting between them. The CDR3 region has the DNA TGTGCCAGCAGCTCCACCCGACGGAAGGGAGCGGATGAAAAACTGTTTTTT. Residues: CASSSTRRKGADEKLFF.

V and J are TRBV6-1 and TRBJ1-1, with D maybe TRBD1 (5 bases). V was cut by 6 bases and J by 3 bases, with 14 bases left in between. The germline CDR1 and CDR2 sequences are MNHNS and SASEGT. The CDR3 has 14 amino acids. CDR3: CASSITGGDTEAFF. The DNA for the CDR3 is TGTGCCAGCAGCATAACCGGGGGAGACACTGAAGCTTTCTTT.

The chain recombines TRBV30 with TRBJ1-1; the D is unclear. CDR3 length: 10 amino acids. Germline V gives CDR1 GTSNPN, CDR2 SVGIG (reference sequence). V lost 3 bases, J lost 8 bases, and 7 bases lay in between. The CDR3 loop is CAWSLREAFF. CDR3 nucleotides: TGTGCCTGGAGCCTCCGGGAAGCTTTCTTT.

The chain's CDR3 is CASSFCKFLIPPLPRDTQYF. In nucleotides, the CDR3 is TGTGCCAGCAGTTTTTGTAAGTTTCTCATCCCTCCCCTCCCCAGAGATACGCAGTATTTT. The genes are TRBV28 and TRBJ2-3; D unclear. Germline lookup yields CDR1 MDHEN and CDR2 SYDVKM. The CDR3 spans 20 residues. The V end was cut by 3 bases, the J end by 5 bases, with 30 bases between.

V is TRBV7-2 and J is TRBJ1-2; 10 positions agree with TRBD1. This CDR3 region has 15 residues. Losses at the gene ends were 5 bases for V and 3 bases for J; bases not matched to a gene: 6. Germline CDR1 is SGHTA and CDR2 is FQGNSA. The CDR3 nucleotides are TGTGCCAGCAGCCGGGGACAGGGGACAGACTATGGCTACACCTTC. Its translation is CASSRGQGTDYGYTF.

This clone was observed a handful of times. The V call is TRBV27, the J call TRBJ2-7; D possibly corresponds to TRBD1 (6 bases). Trimming stripped 5 bases from V and 0 bases from J, with 14 bases between. The length of the CDR3 is 15 residues. CDR1 MNHEY and CDR2 SMNVEV come from the germline V gene (reference sequence). The CDR3: CASSETGPSSYEQYF. The CDR3, as DNA: TGTGCCAGCAGTGAAACAGGGCCGAGCTCCTACGAGCAGTACTTC.

In this sample, this clone turned up a few times. This chain links TRBV2 with TRBJ2-7; either TRBD1 or TRBD2 may supply D (5 bases each). Trimming pared 7 bases from V and 4 bases from J, leaving 23 bases between. Germline-derived CDR1 and CDR2 are SNHLY and FYNNEI. This CDR3 spans 16 amino acids. In nucleotides, the CDR3 is TGTGCCAGCATGGGACGGAGTTCCCCAAACGGATACGAGCAGTACTTC. Translation gives CASMGRSSPNGYEQYF.

The J gene is TRBJ2-5, the V gene TRBV11-2; tentatively, D is TRBD2 (6 bases). Germline-derived CDR1 and CDR2 are SGHAT and FQNNGV. V lost 5 bases and J 3 bases, leaving 19 bases between the germline ends. CDR3 length: 16 amino acids. In DNA, the CDR3 is TGTGCCAGCAGCGCCCTATTCGACTCGGGGGAAGAGACCCAGTACTTC. It specifies CASSALFDSGEETQYF.

This clone was seen only a few times. The V gene is TRBV7-2, the J gene TRBJ2-2; no definite D call. CDR3 length: 15 amino acids. V lost 1 base and J 6 bases, leaving 12 bases between the germline ends. CDR1 SGHTA and CDR2 FQGNSA come from the germline V gene. CDR3 protein: CASSLVTVRAGELFF. CDR3 sequence (DNA): TGTGCCAGCAGCTTAGTCACGGTTCGGGCCGGGGAGCTGTTTTTT.

The chain employs TRBV28 and TRBJ1-4, with a weak D call TRBD1 (5 bases). This CDR3 has 16 residues. Between the trimmed V and J ends, which lost 3 bases and 8 bases, there was a span of 19 bases. The germline V gene encodes CDR1 MDHEN and CDR2 SYDVKM. In nucleotides, the CDR3 is TGTGCCAGCAGTTTCCGTCAAGGGGTCCTGCGGGAAAAACTGTTTTTT. Protein product: CASSFRQGVLREKLFF.

V gene TRBV9 combines with J gene TRBJ2-3; 10 nucleotides align to TRBD2. V shed 4 bases and J 2 bases; nucleotides not matched to a gene: 7. This CDR3 region has 16 residues. From germline, CDR1 is SGDLS and CDR2 YYNGEE. The CDR3 sequence is CASSQEGTSDTDTQYF. CDR3 bases: TGTGCCAGCAGCCAAGAGGGGACTAGCGACACAGATACGCAGTATTTT.

The J gene is TRBJ2-5, the V gene TRBV5-1; D remains ambiguous. V lost 1 base and J 5 bases, leaving 15 bases between the germline ends. The germline V gene has CDR1 SGHRS and CDR2 YFSETQ. CDR3 size: 15 residues. The CDR3: CASSLSLMEGETQYF. The CDR3 coding sequence is TGCGCCAGCAGCTTGTCCCTTATGGAAGGGGAGACCCAGTACTTC.

This chain joins TRBV5-1 and TRBJ2-2, with D possibly TRBD2 on 5 matching bases. Trimming shortened V by 6 bases and J by 2 bases, and 14 bases separated the two germline ends. Germline CDR1 SGHRS, CDR2 YFSETQ. The CDR3 covers 15 residues. In nucleotides, the CDR3 is TGCGCCAGCACGACGAGGGAGCGAAACACCGGGGAGCTGTTTTTT. It codes for CASTTRERNTGELFF.